This T cell receptor (beta chain) came from a study of cytomegalovirus exposure and HLA in healthy donors. Study results and limitations: Many donors shared some public TCRs, even though most TCR sequences were rare. As confirmed in vitro, three CMV-associated chains were specific for CMV antigens. The classifier was said to identify cytomegalovirus status with high specificity and sensitivity. The authors listed over 150 TCR beta chains as cytomegalovirus-associated.

CDR1 is SGHAT, CDR2 FQNNGV, per germline. The CDR3 length is 15 residues. V lost 5 bases, J lost 2 bases, and 15 bases lay in between. TCRdb's copy holds only in-frame clones and misses some; the assay was immunoSEQ multiplex PCR. Among roughly 150,000 clones listed, around 87% were seen once. Turning to this clone: Its matching antigen is unknown.

The gene calls are TRBV11-2 and TRBJ1-1, with D possibly TRBD1 on 6 matching bases. This TCR came from a man younger than 30 in good health and CMV-seropositive. Sequenced material: PBMCs. CDR3 in amino acids: CASSPLAGVNTEAFF. The CDR3 DNA reads TGTGCCAGCAGCCCGCTGGCAGGGGTTAACACTGAAGCTTTCTTT.